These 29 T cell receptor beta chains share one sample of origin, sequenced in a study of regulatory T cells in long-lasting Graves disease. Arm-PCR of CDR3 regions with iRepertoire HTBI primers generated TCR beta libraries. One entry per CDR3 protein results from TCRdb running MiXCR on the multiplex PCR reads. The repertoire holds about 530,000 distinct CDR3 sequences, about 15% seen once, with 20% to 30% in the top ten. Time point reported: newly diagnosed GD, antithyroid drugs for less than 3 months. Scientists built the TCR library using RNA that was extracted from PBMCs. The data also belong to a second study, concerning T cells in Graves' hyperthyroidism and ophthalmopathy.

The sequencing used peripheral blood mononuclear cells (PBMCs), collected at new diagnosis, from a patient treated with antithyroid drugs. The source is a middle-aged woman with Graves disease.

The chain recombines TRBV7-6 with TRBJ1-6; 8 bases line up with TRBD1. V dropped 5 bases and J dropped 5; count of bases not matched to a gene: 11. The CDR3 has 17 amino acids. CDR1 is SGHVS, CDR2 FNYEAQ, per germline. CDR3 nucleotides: TGTGCCAGCAGCCTCACCACGACAGGGGTGGATAATTCACCCCTCCACTTT. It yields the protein CASSLTTTGVDNSPLHF.

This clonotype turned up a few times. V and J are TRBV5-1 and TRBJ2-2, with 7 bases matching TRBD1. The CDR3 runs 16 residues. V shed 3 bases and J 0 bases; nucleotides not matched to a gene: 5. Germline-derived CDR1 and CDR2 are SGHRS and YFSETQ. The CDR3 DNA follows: TGCGCCAGCAGCTACGCCGGGACAGCGAACACCGGGGAGCTGTTTTTT. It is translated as CASSYAGTANTGELFF.

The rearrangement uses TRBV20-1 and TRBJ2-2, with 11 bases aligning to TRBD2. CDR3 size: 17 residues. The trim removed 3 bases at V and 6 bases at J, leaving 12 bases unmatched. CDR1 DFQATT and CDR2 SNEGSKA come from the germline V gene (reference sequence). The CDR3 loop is CSARILAGAFLSGELFF. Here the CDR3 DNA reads TGCAGTGCTAGGATACTAGCGGGAGCGTTTCTATCCGGGGAGCTGTTTTTT.

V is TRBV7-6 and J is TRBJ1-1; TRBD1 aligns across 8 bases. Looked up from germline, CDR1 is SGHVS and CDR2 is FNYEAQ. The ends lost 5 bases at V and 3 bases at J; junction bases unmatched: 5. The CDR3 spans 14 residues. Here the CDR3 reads CASSPGTGDTEAFF. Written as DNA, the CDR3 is TGTGCCAGCAGCCCCGGGACAGGAGACACTGAAGCTTTCTTT.

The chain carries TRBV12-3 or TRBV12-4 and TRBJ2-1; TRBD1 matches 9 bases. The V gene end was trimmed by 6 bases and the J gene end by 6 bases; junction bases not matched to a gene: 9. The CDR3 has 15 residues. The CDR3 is CASSPRTGALNEQFF. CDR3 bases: TGTGCCAGCAGCCCTAGGACAGGGGCGCTCAATGAGCAGTTCTTC.

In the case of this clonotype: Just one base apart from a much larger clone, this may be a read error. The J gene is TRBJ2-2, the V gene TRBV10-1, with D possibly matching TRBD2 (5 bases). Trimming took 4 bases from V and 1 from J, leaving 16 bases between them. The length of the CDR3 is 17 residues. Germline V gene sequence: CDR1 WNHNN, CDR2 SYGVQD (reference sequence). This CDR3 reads CASSGGSGRLNTGELFF. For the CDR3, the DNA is TGCGCCAGCAGTGGAGGGAGCGGCCGCTTGAACACCGGGGAGCTGTTTTTT.

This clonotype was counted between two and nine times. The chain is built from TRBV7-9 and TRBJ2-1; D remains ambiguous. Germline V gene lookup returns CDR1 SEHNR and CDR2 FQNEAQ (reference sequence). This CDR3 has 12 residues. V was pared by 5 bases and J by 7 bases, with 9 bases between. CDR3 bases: TGTGCCAGCAGCAAAAGAAGGAATGAGCAGTTCTTC. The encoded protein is CASSKRRNEQFF.

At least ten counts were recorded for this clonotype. The CDR3 sequence: CASRNSYRGSDTQYF. The CDR3 DNA follows: TGTGCCAGCAGGAATTCATACAGGGGATCAGATACGCAGTATTTT. The chain has TRBV12-3 or TRBV12-4 and TRBJ2-3, with 7 bases lining up with TRBD1. The CDR3 is 15 residues long. The ends lost 6 bases at V and 4 bases at J; junction bases unmatched: 10.

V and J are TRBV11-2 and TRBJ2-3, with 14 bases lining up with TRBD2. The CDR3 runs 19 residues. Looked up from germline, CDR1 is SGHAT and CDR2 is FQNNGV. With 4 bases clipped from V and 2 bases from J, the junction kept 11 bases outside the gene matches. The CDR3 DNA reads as TGTGCCAGCAGCTCCGCGTCGGGACTAGCGGGAGTGAACACAGATACGCAGTATTTT. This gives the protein CASSSASGLAGVNTDTQYF.

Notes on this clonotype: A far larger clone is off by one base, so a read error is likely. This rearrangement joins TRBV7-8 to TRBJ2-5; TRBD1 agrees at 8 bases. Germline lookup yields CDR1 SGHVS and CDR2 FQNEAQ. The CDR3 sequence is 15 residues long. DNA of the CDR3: TGCGCCAGCAGCCCATCAGGGGGCTCGGGAGAGACCCGGTACTTC. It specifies CASSPSGGSGETRYF.

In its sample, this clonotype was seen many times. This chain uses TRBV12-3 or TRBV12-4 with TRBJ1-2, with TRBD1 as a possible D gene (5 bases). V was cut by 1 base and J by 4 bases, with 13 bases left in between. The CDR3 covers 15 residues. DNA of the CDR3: TGTGCCAGCAGTTTAGAAGGGGCCACGTTCTATGGCTACACCTTC. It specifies CASSLEGATFYGYTF.

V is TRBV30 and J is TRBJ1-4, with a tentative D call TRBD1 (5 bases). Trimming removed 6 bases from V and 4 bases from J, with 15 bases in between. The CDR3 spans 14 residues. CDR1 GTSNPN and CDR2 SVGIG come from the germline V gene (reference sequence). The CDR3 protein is CACTVGTVNEKLFF. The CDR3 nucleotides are TGTGCCTGTACCGTCGGGACCGTTAATGAAAAACTGTTTTTT.

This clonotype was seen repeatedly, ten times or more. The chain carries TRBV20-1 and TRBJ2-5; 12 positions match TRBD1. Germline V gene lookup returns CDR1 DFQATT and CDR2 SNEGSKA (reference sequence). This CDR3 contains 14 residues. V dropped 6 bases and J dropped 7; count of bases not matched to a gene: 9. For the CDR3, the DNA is TGCAGTGCACATACGGGACAGGGGGCTGGGACCCAGTACTTC. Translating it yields CSAHTGQGAGTQYF.

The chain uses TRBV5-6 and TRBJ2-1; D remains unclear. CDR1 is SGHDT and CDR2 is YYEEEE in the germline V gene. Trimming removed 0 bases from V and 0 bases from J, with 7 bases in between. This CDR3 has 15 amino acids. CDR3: CASSLGLNSYNEQFF. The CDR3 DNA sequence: TGTGCCAGCAGCTTGGGTTTGAACTCCTACAATGAGCAGTTCTTC.

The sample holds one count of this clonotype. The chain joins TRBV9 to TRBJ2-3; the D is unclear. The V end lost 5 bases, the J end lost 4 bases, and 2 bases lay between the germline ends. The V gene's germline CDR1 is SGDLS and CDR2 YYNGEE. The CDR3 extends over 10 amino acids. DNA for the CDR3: TGTGCCAGCAGACCAGATACGCAGTATTTT. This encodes CASRPDTQYF.

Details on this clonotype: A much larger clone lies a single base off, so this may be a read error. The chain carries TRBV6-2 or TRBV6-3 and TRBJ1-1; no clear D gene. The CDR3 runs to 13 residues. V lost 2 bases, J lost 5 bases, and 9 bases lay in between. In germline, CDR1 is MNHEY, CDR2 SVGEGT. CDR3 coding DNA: TGTGCCAGCAGTTACGTCAGGAAGACTGAAGCTTTCTTT. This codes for CASSYVRKTEAFF.

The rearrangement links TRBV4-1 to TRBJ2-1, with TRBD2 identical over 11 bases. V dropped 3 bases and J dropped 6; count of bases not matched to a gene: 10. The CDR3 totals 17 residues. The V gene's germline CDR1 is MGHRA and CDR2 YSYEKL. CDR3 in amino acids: CASSQPIIAGGRNEQFF. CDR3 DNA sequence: TGCGCCAGCAGCCAGCCAATAATAGCGGGGGGGCGCAATGAGCAGTTCTTC.

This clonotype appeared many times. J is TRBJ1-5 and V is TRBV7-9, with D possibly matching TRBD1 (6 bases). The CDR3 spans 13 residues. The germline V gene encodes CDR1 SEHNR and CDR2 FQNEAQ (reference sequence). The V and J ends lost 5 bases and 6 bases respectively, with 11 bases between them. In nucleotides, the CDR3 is TGTGCCAGCAGCAAGGACAGCGGTCAGCCCCAGCATTTT. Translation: CASSKDSGQPQHF.

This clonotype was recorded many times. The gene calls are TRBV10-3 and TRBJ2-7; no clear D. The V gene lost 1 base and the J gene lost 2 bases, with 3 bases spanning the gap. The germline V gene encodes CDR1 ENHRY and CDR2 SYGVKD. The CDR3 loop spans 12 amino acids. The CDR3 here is CAISELAYEQYF. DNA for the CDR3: TGTGCCATCAGTGAGTTAGCCTACGAGCAGTACTTC.

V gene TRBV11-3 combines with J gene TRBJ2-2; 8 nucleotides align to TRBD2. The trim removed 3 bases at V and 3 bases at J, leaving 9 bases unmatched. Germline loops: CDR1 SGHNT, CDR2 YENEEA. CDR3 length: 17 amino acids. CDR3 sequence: CASSFLGTSGDTGELFF. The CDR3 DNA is TGTGCCAGCAGCTTTCTCGGCACTAGCGGAGACACCGGGGAGCTGTTTTTT.

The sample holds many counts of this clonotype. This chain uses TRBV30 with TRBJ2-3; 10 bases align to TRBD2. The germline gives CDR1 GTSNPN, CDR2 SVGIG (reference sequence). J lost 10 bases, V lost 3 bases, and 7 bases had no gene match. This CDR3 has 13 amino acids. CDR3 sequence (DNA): TGTGCCTGGAGCCCGGGACTAGCGTTTCCGCAGTATTTT. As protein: CAWSPGLAFPQYF.

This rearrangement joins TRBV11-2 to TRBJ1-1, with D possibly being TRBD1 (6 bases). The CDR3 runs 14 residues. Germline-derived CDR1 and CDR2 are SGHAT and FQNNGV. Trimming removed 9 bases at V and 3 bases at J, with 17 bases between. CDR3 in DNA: TGTGCCAGTAGTATGTACAGGGAGGACACTGAAGCTTTCTTT. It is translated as CASSMYREDTEAFF.

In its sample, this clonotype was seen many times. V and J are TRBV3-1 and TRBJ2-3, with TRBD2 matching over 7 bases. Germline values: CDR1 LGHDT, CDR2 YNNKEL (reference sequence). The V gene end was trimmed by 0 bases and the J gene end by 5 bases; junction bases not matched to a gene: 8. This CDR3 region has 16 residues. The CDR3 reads CASSQDPGTTGDTQYF. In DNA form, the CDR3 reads TGTGCCAGCAGCCAAGATCCCGGGACTACGGGAGATACGCAGTATTTT.

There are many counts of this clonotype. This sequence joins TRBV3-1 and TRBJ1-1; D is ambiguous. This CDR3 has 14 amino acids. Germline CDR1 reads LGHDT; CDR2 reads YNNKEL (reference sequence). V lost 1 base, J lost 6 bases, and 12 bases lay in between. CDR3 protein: CASSQGSIRSEAFF. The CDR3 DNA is TGTGCCAGCAGCCAAGGATCGATCCGGTCTGAAGCTTTCTTT.

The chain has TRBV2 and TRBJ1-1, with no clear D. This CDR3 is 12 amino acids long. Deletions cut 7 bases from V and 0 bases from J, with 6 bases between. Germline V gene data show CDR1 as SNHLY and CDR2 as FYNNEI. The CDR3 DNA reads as TGTGCCAGCACGAGGTTGAACACTGAAGCTTTCTTT. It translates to CASTRLNTEAFF.

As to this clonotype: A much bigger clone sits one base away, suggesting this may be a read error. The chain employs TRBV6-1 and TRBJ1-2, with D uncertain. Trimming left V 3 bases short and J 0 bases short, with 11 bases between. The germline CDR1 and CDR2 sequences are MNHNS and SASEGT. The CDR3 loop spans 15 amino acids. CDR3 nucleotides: TGTGCCAGCAGTGACTCAGCGGCAGCTAACTATGGCTACACCTTC. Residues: CASSDSAAANYGYTF.

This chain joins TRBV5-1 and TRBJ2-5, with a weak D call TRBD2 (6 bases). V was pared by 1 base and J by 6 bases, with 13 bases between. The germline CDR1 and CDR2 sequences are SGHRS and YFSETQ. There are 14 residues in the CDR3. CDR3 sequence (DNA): TGCGCCAGCAGCTTGAGTATGGAGGGAAAGACCCAGTACTTC. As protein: CASSLSMEGKTQYF.

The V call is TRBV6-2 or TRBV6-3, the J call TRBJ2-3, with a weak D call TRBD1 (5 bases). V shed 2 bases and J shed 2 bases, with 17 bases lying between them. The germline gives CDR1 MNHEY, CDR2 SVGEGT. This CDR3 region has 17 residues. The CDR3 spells CASSYAWTTPHTDTQYF. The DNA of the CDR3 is TGTGCCAGCAGTTACGCCTGGACAACCCCCCACACAGATACGCAGTATTTT.

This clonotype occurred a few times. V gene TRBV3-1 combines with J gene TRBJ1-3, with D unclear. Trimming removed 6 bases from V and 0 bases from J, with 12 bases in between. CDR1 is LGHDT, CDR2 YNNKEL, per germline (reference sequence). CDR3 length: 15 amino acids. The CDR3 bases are TGTGCCAGCAGTATAGGCAGCTACTCTGGAAACACCATATATTTT. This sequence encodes CASSIGSYSGNTIYF.